The T cell receptor (beta chain) under discussion was sequenced for a study of blood T cell repertoires in COVID-19. Turning to the study itself: Italy, Spain and the United States were the sources of the convalescent and acute COVID-19 samples.

Per the authors' pipeline: For nucleated cells, counts were estimated from reference gene primer amplification. The repertoire was sequenced with immunoSEQ multiplex PCR; TCRdb's copy has only in-frame clones and lacks some. The V and J calls and the clone size are those of that table, but D and trimming were determined from the DNA. The sample has roughly 430,000 clones, around nine tenths seen once; the top ten hold roughly 1.4%. Those enrolled, adults aged roughly 18 to 89 years, came from about 24 US areas. The CDR3 has 14 amino acids. Trimming took 3 bases from V and 9 from J; bases not matched to a gene: 10. Germline V gene sequence: CDR1 DFQATT, CDR2 SNEGSKA (reference sequence).

Sequencing input: PBMCs or T cells enriched from blood (not recorded which). This sequence originates from a woman in her late teens or twenties who had been exposed to COVID-19. This chain uses TRBV20-1 with TRBJ2-1; 8 positions match TRBD2. This chain's CDR3 is CSASRGGSSGEQFF. The CDR3 region has the DNA TGCAGTGCTAGTCGCGGGGGGTCTTCCGGTGAGCAGTTCTTC.